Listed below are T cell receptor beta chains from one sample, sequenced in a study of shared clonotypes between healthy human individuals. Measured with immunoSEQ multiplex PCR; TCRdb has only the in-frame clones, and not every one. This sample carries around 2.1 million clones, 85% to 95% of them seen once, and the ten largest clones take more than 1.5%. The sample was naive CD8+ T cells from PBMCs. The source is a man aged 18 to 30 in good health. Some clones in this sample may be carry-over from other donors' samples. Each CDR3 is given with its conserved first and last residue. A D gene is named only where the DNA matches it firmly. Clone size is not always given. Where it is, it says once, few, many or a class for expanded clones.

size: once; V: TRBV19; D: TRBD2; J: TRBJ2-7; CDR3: CASSPTSGDSYEQYF; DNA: TGTGCCAGTAGCCCAACTAGCGGGGACTCCTACGAGCAGTACTTC
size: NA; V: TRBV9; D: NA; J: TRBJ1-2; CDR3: CASSVEGVGGYTF; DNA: TGTGCCAGCAGCGTAGAGGGGGTCGGAGGCTACACCTTC
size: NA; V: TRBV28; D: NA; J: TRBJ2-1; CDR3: CASSLPLIADPGLFWDEQFF; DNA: TGTGCCAGCAGTTTGCCCCTTATAGCGGATCCGGGACTCTTCTGGGATGAGCAGTTCTTC
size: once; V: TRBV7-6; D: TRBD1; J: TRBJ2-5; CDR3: CASSQGAGGYETQYF; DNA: TGTGCCAGCAGCCAAGGGGCAGGGGGCTATGAGACCCAGTACTTC
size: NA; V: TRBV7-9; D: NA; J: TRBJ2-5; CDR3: CASSQTGETQYF; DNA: TGTGCCAGCAGCCAGACGGGGGAGACCCAGTACTTC
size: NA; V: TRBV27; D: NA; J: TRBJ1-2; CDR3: CASRPTADGGYGYTF; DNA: TGTGCCAGCAGACCCACGGCGGACGGAGGCTATGGCTACACCTTC
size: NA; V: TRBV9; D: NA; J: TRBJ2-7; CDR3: CASSVGTYPSYEQYF; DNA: TGTGCCAGCAGCGTAGGGACTTATCCCTCCTACGAGCAGTACTTC
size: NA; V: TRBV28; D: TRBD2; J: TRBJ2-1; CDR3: CASSSTQRGPLYEQFF; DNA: TGTGCCAGCAGTTCCACCCAGCGGGGGCCTTTGTATGAGCAGTTCTTC
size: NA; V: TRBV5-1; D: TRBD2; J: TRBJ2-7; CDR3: CASSPEAGATYEQYF; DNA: TGCGCCAGCAGCCCGGAAGCGGGGGCGACCTACGAGCAGTACTTC
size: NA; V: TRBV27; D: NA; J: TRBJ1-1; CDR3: CASSLLGGGNTEAFF; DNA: TGTGCCAGCAGTTTGCTTGGCGGGGGGAACACTGAAGCTTTCTTT
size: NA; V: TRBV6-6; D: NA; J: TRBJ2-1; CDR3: CASSSRGLYNEQFF; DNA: TGTGCCAGCAGTTCCCGGGGCCTTTACAATGAGCAGTTCTTC
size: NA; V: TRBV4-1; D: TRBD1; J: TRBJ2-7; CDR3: CASSHGQGSYEQYF; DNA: TGCGCCAGCAGCCATGGACAGGGTTCCTACGAGCAGTACTTC
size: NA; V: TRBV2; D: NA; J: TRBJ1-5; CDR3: CASSRQVGQPQHF; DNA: TGTGCCAGCAGTAGACAGGTGGGTCAGCCCCAGCATTTT
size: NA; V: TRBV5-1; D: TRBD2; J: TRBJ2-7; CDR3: CASSGGLAGLYEQYF; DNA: TGCGCCAGCAGCGGCGGACTAGCGGGACTCTACGAGCAGTACTTC
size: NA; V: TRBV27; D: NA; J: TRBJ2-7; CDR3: CASSPTYRSYEQYF; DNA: TGTGCCAGCAGTCCAACCTACCGGTCCTACGAGCAGTACTTC
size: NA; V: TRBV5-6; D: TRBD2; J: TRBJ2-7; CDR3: CASSPGTSGYEQYF; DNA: TGTGCCAGCAGCCCCGGGACTAGCGGTTACGAGCAGTACTTC
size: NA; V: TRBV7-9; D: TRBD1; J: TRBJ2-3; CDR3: CASSSPQQGAPTDTQYF; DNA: TGTGCCAGCAGCTCCCCCCAACAGGGGGCTCCCACAGATACGCAGTATTTT
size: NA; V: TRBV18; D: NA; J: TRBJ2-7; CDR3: CASSHPPGDEQYF; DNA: TGTGCCAGCTCACACCCCCCGGGCGACGAGCAGTACTTC
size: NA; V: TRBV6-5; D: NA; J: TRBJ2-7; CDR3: CASSYSGDTYEQYF; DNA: TGTGCCAGCAGTTACTCCGGGGACACCTACGAGCAGTACTTC
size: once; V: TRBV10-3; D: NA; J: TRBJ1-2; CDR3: CAISESMERTDYGYTF; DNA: TGTGCCATCAGTGAGTCGATGGAGAGGACCGACTATGGCTACACCTTC
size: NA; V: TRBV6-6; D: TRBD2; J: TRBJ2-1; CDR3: CASSFEAGNGNEQFF; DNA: TGTGCCAGCAGTTTTGAAGCGGGGAACGGTAATGAGCAGTTCTTC
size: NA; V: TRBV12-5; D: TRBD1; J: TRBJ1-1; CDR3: CASGFGQGGNTEAFF; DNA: TGTGCTAGTGGTTTTGGACAGGGGGGAAACACTGAAGCTTTCTTT
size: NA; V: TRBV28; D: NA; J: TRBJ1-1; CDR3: CASSFGAQGFF; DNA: TGTGCCAGCAGTTTCGGGGCACAGGGTTTCTTT
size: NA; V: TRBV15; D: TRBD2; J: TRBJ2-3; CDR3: CATSASPGLADSSTDTQYF; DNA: TGTGCCACCAGCGCAAGTCCGGGACTAGCGGACTCTAGCACAGATACGCAGTATTTT
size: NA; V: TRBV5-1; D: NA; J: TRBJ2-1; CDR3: CASSLGTDRYNEQFF; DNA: TGCGCCAGCAGCTTAGGCACAGATCGCTACAATGAGCAGTTCTTC
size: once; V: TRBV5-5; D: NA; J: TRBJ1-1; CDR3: CASSLVGRLNTEAFF; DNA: TGTGCCAGCAGCTTGGTTGGGCGGCTGAACACTGAAGCTTTCTTT
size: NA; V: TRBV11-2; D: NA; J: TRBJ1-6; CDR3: CASSLAGDNSPLHF; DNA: TGTGCCAGCAGCTTGGCCGGGGATAATTCACCCCTCCACTTT
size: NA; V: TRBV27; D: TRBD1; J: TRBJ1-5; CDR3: CASSFQTGVGQPQHF; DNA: TGTGCCAGCAGTTTCCAGACAGGGGTCGGACAGCCCCAGCATTTT
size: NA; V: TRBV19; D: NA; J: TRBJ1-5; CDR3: CASSIRDGNQPQHF; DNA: TGTGCCAGTAGTATCAGGGACGGTAATCAGCCCCAGCATTTT
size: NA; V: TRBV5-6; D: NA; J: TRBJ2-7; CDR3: CASSSLRDTYEQYF; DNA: TGTGCCAGCAGCTCCCTCCGGGACACCTACGAGCAGTACTTC
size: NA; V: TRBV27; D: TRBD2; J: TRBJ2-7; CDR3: CASRGGSSGTSYEQYF; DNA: TGTGCCAGCAGGGGAGGGTCTAGCGGGACCTCCTACGAGCAGTACTTC
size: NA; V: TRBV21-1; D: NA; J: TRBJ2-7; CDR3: CASSKGKGAAGDEQYF; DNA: TGTGCCAGCAGCAAAGGGAAGGGGGCCGCTGGGGACGAGCAGTACTTC
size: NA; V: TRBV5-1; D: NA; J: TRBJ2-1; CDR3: CASSLAAEQFF; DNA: TGCGCCAGCAGCTTGGCCGCCGAGCAGTTCTTC
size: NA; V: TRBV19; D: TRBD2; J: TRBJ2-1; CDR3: CASSIGPGGSEQFF; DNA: TGTGCCAGTAGTATTGGGCCGGGGGGTTCTGAGCAGTTCTTC
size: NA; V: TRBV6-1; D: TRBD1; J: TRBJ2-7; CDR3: CASIRARQGPYEQYF; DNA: TGTGCCAGCATCCGGGCCCGACAGGGACCCTACGAGCAGTACTTC
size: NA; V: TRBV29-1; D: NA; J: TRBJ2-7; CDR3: CSVGEDYEQYF; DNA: TGCAGCGTTGGAGAGGACTACGAGCAGTACTTC
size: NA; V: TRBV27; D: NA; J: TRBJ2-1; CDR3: CASTQGLGSSYNEQFF; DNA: TGTGCCAGCACCCAAGGGCTCGGGAGCTCCTACAATGAGCAGTTCTTC
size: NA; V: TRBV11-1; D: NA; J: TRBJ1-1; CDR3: CASSSISILNTEAFF; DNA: TGTGCCAGCAGCTCAATATCAATTTTGAACACTGAAGCTTTCTTT
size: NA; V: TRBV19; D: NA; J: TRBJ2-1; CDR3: CASTGTPYNEQFF; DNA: TGTGCAAGTACCGGCACGCCCTACAATGAGCAGTTCTTC
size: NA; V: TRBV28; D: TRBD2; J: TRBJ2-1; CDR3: CASSLRGLAGVEQFF; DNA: TGTGCCAGCAGTTTGCGCGGACTAGCGGGAGTAGAGCAGTTCTTC
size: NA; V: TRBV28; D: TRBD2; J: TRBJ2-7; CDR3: CASRGLAGTLQAYEQYF; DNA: TGTGCCAGCAGGGGACTAGCGGGGACTTTGCAGGCCTACGAGCAGTACTTC